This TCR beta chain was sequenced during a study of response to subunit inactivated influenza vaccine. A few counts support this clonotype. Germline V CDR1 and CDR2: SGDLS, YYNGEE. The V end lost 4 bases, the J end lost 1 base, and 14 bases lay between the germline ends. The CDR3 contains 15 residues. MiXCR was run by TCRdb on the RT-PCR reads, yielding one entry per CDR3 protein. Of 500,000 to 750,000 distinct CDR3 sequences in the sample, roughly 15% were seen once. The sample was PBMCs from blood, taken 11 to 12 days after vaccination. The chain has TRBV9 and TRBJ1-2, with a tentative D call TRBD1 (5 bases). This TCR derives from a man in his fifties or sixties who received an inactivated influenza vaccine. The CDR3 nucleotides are TGTGCCAGCAGCTCAAGCGACAGCTTTAACTATGGCTACACCTTC. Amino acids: CASSSSDSFNYGYTF.